This T cell receptor beta chain was observed in a study of blood T cell repertoires in COVID-19. This clone was recorded only once. Data came from immunoSEQ multiplex PCR; TCRdb stores just in-frame clones and leaves some out. The sample consists of nearly 110,000 clones, 76% of them appearing once. This CDR3 has 14 amino acids. V lost 4 bases, J lost 3 bases, and 13 bases lay in between. Germline V gene lookup returns CDR1 SGDLS and CDR2 YYNGEE. Sequenced material: peripheral blood. This sequence joins TRBV9 and TRBJ1-1; D ambiguous. The TCR comes from a man aged 80 or over with COVID-19, enrolled during active disease. The CDR3 is CASSKTSRDTEAFF. CDR3 nucleotide sequence: TGTGCCAGCAGCAAAACTTCCCGGGACACTGAAGCTTTCTTT.